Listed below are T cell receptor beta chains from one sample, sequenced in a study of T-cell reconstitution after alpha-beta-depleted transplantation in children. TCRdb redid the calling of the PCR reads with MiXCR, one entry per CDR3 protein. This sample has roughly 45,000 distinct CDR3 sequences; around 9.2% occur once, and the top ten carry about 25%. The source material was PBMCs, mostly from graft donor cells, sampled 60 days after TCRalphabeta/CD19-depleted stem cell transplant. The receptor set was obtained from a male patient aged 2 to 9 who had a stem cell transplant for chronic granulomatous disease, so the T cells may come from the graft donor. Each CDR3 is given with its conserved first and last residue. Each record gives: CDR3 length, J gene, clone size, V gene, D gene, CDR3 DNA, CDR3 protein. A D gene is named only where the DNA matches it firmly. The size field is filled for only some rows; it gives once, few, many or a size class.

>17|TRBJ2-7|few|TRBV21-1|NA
TGTGCCAGCAGCAAAGTATCTGGGGCGGGAGGTATCTACGAGCAGTACTTC
CASSKVSGAGGIYEQYF
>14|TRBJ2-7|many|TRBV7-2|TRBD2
TGTGCCAGCAGCGCCCGGACTAGCGGTGGCGAGCAGTACTTC
CASSARTSGGEQYF
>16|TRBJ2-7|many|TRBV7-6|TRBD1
TGTGCCAGCAGCTTAGGTGCCGGGACAGGGTACGACGAGCAGTACTTC
CASSLGAGTGYDEQYF
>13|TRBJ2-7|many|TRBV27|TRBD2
TGTGCCAGCAGTCCGGGACTAGGCCCCGAGCAGTACTTC
CASSPGLGPEQYF
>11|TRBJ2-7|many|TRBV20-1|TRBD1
TGCAGTGCCGGGACAGCCTACGAGCAGTACTTC
CSAGTAYEQYF
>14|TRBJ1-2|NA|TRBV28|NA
TGTGCCAGCAGTAACCCGGATGGGGGTGGTGGCTACACCTTC
CASSNPDGGGGYTF
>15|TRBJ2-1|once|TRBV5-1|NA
TGCGCCAGCAGCTTGGAATCGAGCTCCTACAATGAGCAGTTCTTC
CASSLESSSYNEQFF
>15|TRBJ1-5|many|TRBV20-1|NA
TGCAGTGCTACGTGGGGAATAGGTAGCAATCAGCCCCAGCATTTT
CSATWGIGSNQPQHF
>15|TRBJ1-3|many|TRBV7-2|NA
TGTGCCAGCAGCGATGCCGTCACCTCTGGAAACACCATATATTTT
CASSDAVTSGNTIYF
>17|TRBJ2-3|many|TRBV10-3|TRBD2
TGTGCCATCAGTGATTTCACTAGCGGGAGATTCACAGATACGCAGTATTTT
CAISDFTSGRFTDTQYF